The rows below give T cell receptor beta chains drawn from one sample of a study of blood T cells in healthy people across ages. TCRdb processed the 5' RACE reads anew with MiXCR; each CDR3 protein has one entry. The data hold over 1,200,000 distinct CDR3 sequences, with approximately 60% observed a single time. Sequencing was carried out using blood. These receptors were collected from a man aged 18-30 years in good health. Each CDR3 is given with its conserved first and last residue. Each record gives: clone size, D gene, V gene, J gene, CDR3 DNA, CDR3 protein. A D gene is named only where the DNA matches it firmly. The listing skips clone size in some rows; elsewhere it reads once, few, many or a size class.

abundance: few
d_gene: .
v_gene: TRBV27
j_gene: TRBJ1-1
CDR3nt: TGTGCCAGCTTCCCCGCCGGGAACACTGAAGCTTTCTTT
CDR3aa: CASFPAGNTEAFF

abundance: .
d_gene: TRBD1
v_gene: TRBV15
j_gene: TRBJ2-5
CDR3nt: TGTGCCACCAGCAGAGATCGGGACAGGGGTATCCAAGAGACCCAGTACTTC
CDR3aa: CATSRDRDRGIQETQYF

abundance: .
d_gene: .
v_gene: TRBV5-4
j_gene: TRBJ2-1
CDR3nt: TGTGCCAGCAGCTTACAGGAGGGGGCAATTGAGCAGTTCTTC
CDR3aa: CASSLQEGAIEQFF

abundance: once
d_gene: TRBD2
v_gene: TRBV28
j_gene: TRBJ2-1
CDR3nt: TGTGCCAGCAGTTTATTAGCGGGAATCTACAATGAGCAGTTCTTC
CDR3aa: CASSLLAGIYNEQFF

abundance: few
d_gene: .
v_gene: TRBV10-3
j_gene: TRBJ2-3
CDR3nt: TGTGCCATCAGTGAAGGGGCCACAGATACGCAGTATTTT
CDR3aa: CAISEGATDTQYF

abundance: .
d_gene: TRBD2
v_gene: TRBV11-2
j_gene: TRBJ2-6
CDR3nt: TGTGCCAGCAGCTTCAGGAGTTCAGCGGGAGCTATGGCTGACCCTGGGGCCAACGTCCTGACTTTC
CDR3aa: CASSFRSSAGAMADPGANVLTF

abundance: .
d_gene: TRBD1
v_gene: TRBV2
j_gene: TRBJ2-1
CDR3nt: TGTGCCAGCCAGGGGGCCTCTGGCAATGAGCAGTTCTTC
CDR3aa: CASQGASGNEQFF

abundance: few
d_gene: .
v_gene: TRBV28
j_gene: TRBJ2-7
CDR3nt: TGTGCCAGCCTCCTTCGCAGGGTAGGGCACGAGCAGTACTTC
CDR3aa: CASLLRRVGHEQYF

abundance: many
d_gene: TRBD2
v_gene: TRBV29-1
j_gene: TRBJ2-7
CDR3nt: TGCAGCGCGGGGGGGGCAGACACGGCCTACGAGCAGTACTTC
CDR3aa: CSAGGADTAYEQYF

abundance: .
d_gene: TRBD2
v_gene: TRBV11-2
j_gene: TRBJ2-5
CDR3nt: TGTGCCAGCCATAAGGGTAGCGGGGAGCTCAATGAGCAGTACTTC
CDR3aa: CASHKGSGELNEQYF

abundance: .
d_gene: .
v_gene: TRBV29-1
j_gene: TRBJ2-2
CDR3nt: TGCAGCGGAATTTCGGGGACCTCCGGGGAGCTGTTTTTT
CDR3aa: CSGISGTSGELFF

abundance: .
d_gene: TRBD1
v_gene: TRBV6-6
j_gene: TRBJ1-2
CDR3nt: TGTGCCAGCAGTTCGCGGGACAGGGGGTACTATGGCTACACCTTC
CDR3aa: CASSSRDRGYYGYTF

abundance: few
d_gene: .
v_gene: TRBV24-1
j_gene: TRBJ2-1
CDR3nt: TGTGCCACACAGGGTAGGGAATACAATGAGCAGTTCTTC
CDR3aa: CATQGREYNEQFF

abundance: .
d_gene: .
v_gene: TRBV3-1
j_gene: TRBJ2-5
CDR3nt: TGTGCCAGCAGCCAAGATTTGGCGACCGCGGAGACCCAGTACTTC
CDR3aa: CASSQDLATAETQYF

abundance: once
d_gene: .
v_gene: TRBV20-1
j_gene: TRBJ2-1
CDR3nt: TGCAGTGCTAGAATCCGGGCTTACAATGAGCAGTTCTTC
CDR3aa: CSARIRAYNEQFF

abundance: .
d_gene: TRBD2
v_gene: TRBV6-2/TRBV6-3
j_gene: TRBJ2-3
CDR3nt: TGTGCCAGCAGTTACTCGAGGGCTAGCGGGGTCGGTACGCAGTATTTT
CDR3aa: CASSYSRASGVGTQYF

abundance: .
d_gene: .
v_gene: TRBV21-1
j_gene: TRBJ2-7
CDR3nt: TGTGCCAGCAGCAATTGTGCCCAGGGTCAGACTCGGAATTCCTACGAGCAGTACTTC
CDR3aa: CASSNCAQGQTRNSYEQYF

abundance: .
d_gene: TRBD2
v_gene: TRBV28
j_gene: TRBJ2-3
CDR3nt: TGTGCCATCCATCCTCCTACCGGGACTAGCGGTATCAGGTACACAGATACGCAGTATTTT
CDR3aa: CAIHPPTGTSGIRYTDTQYF

abundance: few
d_gene: .
v_gene: TRBV20-1
j_gene: TRBJ1-4
CDR3nt: TGCAGTGCTAGAGATGGACAGTTTAATGAAAAACTGTTTTTT
CDR3aa: CSARDGQFNEKLFF

abundance: few
d_gene: .
v_gene: TRBV6-5
j_gene: TRBJ2-4
CDR3nt: TGTGCCAGCAGTTACGGGCAAGAGCAGTACTTC
CDR3aa: CASSYGQEQYF

abundance: .
d_gene: .
v_gene: TRBV7-9
j_gene: TRBJ2-1
CDR3nt: TGTGCCAGCATCCCAGAATACAATGAGCAGTTCTTC
CDR3aa: CASIPEYNEQFF

abundance: .
d_gene: TRBD2
v_gene: TRBV6-5
j_gene: TRBJ2-1
CDR3nt: TGTGCCAGCAGTTACCTTGATAGCGGGAGCAGGCAGTTCTTC
CDR3aa: CASSYLDSGSRQFF

abundance: .
d_gene: .
v_gene: TRBV20-1
j_gene: TRBJ1-2
CDR3nt: TGCAGTGCTAGTAGCCAGGGGCCTAACTATGGCTACACCTTC
CDR3aa: CSASSQGPNYGYTF

abundance: .
d_gene: .
v_gene: TRBV5-1
j_gene: TRBJ2-7
CDR3nt: TGCGCCAGCAGCTTGGCCCTCGCGCCCGAGCAGTACTTC
CDR3aa: CASSLALAPEQYF

abundance: .
d_gene: .
v_gene: TRBV6-5
j_gene: TRBJ2-1
CDR3nt: TGTGCCAGCAGTTACTTCGGCCTGGGAGTAGGTGAGCAGTTCTTC
CDR3aa: CASSYFGLGVGEQFF

abundance: few
d_gene: TRBD2
v_gene: TRBV27
j_gene: TRBJ2-7
CDR3nt: TGTGCCAGCAGTAAGACCACTAGCGGGGCCTCCTACGAGCAGTACTTC
CDR3aa: CASSKTTSGASYEQYF

abundance: .
d_gene: .
v_gene: TRBV27
j_gene: TRBJ1-2
CDR3nt: TGTGCCAGCAGTTTACATCCAGGGAACTATGGCTACACCTTC
CDR3aa: CASSLHPGNYGYTF

abundance: few
d_gene: .
v_gene: TRBV2
j_gene: TRBJ2-7
CDR3nt: TGTGCCAGCGTGATCCGGGACTTCTCCTACGAGCAGTACTTC
CDR3aa: CASVIRDFSYEQYF

abundance: .
d_gene: TRBD1
v_gene: TRBV13
j_gene: TRBJ2-1
CDR3nt: TGTGCCAGCAGCGGGAGCGGGACAGGGCTAGGGAATGAGCAGTTCTTC
CDR3aa: CASSGSGTGLGNEQFF

abundance: many
d_gene: TRBD1
v_gene: TRBV28
j_gene: TRBJ1-2
CDR3nt: TGTGCCAGCACCCTCGGGGGGACAGGGACTAACTATGGCTACACCTTC
CDR3aa: CASTLGGTGTNYGYTF

abundance: .
d_gene: .
v_gene: TRBV4-1
j_gene: TRBJ2-7
CDR3nt: TGCGCCAGCAGCCAAGTAAATGGGCGGATGCCCCGCTACGAGCAGTACTTC
CDR3aa: CASSQVNGRMPRYEQYF

abundance: .
d_gene: .
v_gene: TRBV5-6
j_gene: TRBJ1-4
CDR3nt: TGTGCCAGCAGCTCAGGAACAACCACGGTCGGTGAAAAACTGTTTTTT
CDR3aa: CASSSGTTTVGEKLFF

abundance: .
d_gene: TRBD1
v_gene: TRBV10-3
j_gene: TRBJ2-3
CDR3nt: TGTGCCATCGCGCCGACAGGGCTCAGCACAGAGACGCAGTATTTT
CDR3aa: CAIAPTGLSTETQYF

abundance: .
d_gene: .
v_gene: TRBV6-1
j_gene: TRBJ2-5
CDR3nt: TGTGCCAGCAGTGATACACTCCTTGAGACCCAGTACTTC
CDR3aa: CASSDTLLETQYF

abundance: .
d_gene: .
v_gene: TRBV12-3/TRBV12-4
j_gene: TRBJ2-5
CDR3nt: TGTGCCAGCAGTTTGTCGGCTAGTAGCCCGACGGAGACCCAGTACTTC
CDR3aa: CASSLSASSPTETQYF